The clone carrying this T cell receptor (beta chain) was picked up a small number of times. Trimming took 5 bases from V and 1 from J, leaving 3 bases between them. The germline V gene has CDR1 MNHEY and CDR2 SVGEGT. The CDR3 totals 11 residues. This sample was taken from a study of blood T cell repertoires in COVID-19. Seattle patient enrollment occurred during active infection, with longitudinal follow-up thereafter. Under the authors' procedure: Reference gene primer amplification in the assay estimated nucleated cell counts. Measured with immunoSEQ multiplex PCR; TCRdb has only the in-frame clones, and not every one. The V and J calls and clone size are taken from that table; D and trimming were inferred from the DNA. The repertoire includes around 180,000 clones, about 85% of them detected once, and about 6.9% sits in the top ten.

The J gene is TRBJ2-7, the V gene TRBV6-2 or TRBV6-3; no firm D call. This TCR was recovered from a man of 80 years or more with COVID-19, enrolled during active disease. The sequenced sample consisted of peripheral blood. The CDR3 spells CASSESYEQYF. The CDR3 DNA reads as TGTGCCAGCAGTGAGTCCTACGAGCAGTACTTC.